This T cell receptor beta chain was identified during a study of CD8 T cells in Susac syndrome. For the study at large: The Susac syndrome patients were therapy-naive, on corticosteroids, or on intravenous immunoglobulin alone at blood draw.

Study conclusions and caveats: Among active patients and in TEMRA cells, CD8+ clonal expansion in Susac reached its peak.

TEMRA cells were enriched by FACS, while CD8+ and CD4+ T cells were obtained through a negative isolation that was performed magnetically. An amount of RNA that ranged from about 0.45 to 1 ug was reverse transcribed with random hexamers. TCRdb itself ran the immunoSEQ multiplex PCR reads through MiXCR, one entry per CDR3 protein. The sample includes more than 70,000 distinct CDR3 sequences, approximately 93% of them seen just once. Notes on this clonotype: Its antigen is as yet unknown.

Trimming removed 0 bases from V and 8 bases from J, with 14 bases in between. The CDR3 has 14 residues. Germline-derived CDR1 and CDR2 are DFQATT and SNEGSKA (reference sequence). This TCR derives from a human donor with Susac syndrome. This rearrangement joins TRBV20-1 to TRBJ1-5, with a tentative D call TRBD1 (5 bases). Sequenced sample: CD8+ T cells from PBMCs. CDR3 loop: CSARDMIVGEPQHF. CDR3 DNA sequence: TGCAGTGCTAGAGATATGATCGTAGGGGAGCCCCAGCATTTT.